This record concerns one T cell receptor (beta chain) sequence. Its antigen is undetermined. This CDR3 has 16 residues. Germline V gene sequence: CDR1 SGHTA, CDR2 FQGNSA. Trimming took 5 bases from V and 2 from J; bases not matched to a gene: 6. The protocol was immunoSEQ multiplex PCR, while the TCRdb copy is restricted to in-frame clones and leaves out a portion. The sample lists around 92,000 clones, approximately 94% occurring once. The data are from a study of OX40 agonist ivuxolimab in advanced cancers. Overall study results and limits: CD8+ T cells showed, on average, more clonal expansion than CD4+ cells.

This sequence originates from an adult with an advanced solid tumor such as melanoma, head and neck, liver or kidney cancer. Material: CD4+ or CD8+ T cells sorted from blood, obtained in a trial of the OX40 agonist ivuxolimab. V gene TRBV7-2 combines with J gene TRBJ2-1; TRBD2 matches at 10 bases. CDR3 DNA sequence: TGTGCCAGCAGCCTTTTCGGGACTAGCGCCTACAATGAGCAGTTCTTC. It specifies CASSLFGTSAYNEQFF.